This T cell receptor beta chain was identified in a study of glioma-infiltrating T cells. Germline CDR1 SQVTM, CDR2 ANQGSEA. The CDR3 contains 13 residues. V lost 6 bases and J 5 bases, leaving 14 bases between the germline ends. This clonotype was seen more than once but under ten times. What it binds is not known. The study's findings and limits: Tissue and blood shared very few CDR3 sequences. Gliomas, especially low-grade, showed above-expected tissue-blood divergence; non-neoplastic patients showed below.

TCR alpha and beta CDR3 regions were amplified from RNA using iRepertoire nested multiplex PCR. Input was about 95-400 ng of tissue mRNA or PBMC total RNA. MiXCR, applied by TCRdb to the multiplex PCR reads, yields one record per CDR3 protein. The profile covers approximately 100,000 distinct CDR3 sequences, with about 30% appearing a single time and 35% to 55% taken by the ten largest. The origin of this receptor is a human donor with low-grade glioma or glioblastoma, undergoing nonglioma brain surgery, or in good health (not recorded which). Sequencing was done on a sample of glioma tissue, nonneoplastic brain tissue, or PBMCs (not recorded which). J is TRBJ1-5 and V is TRBV29-1; maybe TRBD1 (5 bases). The DNA of the CDR3 is TGCAGCGTCACCCGGGGGGTTGATCAGCCCCAGCATTTT. Translated, it gives CSVTRGVDQPQHF.